This entry is about one T cell receptor (beta chain). This record comes from a study of beta chain features in type 1 diabetes. The wider study: All of the samples together had around 110,000,000 sorted cells examined.

This CDR3 contains 14 residues. Losses at the gene ends were 6 bases for V and 11 bases for J; bases not matched to a gene: 13. Germline CDR1 SNHLY, CDR2 FYNNEI. The whole isolated RNA underwent reverse transcription, so sequencing captured expressed TCRB transcripts. Sequencing was performed with immunoSEQ multiplex PCR; in TCRdb, only in-frame clones are kept and a portion is missing. The sample has 130,000 to 150,000 clones; about a tenth are singletons. Source material: central memory CD4+ T cells from blood. The chain carries TRBV2 and TRBJ2-5; the match to TRBD1 covers 9 bases. This clonotype originated in a man between 18 and 29 years old in good health. The CDR3 nucleotides read TGTGCCAGCAGGAACCGGGACAGGGTGGAGGAGCAGTACTTC. It codes for CASRNRDRVEEQYF. Looking up the rest from reference TRBV2 and TRBJ2-5 gives the full variable domain: EPEVTQTPSHQVTQMGQEVILRCVPISNHLYFYWYRQILGQKVEFLVSFYNNEISEKSEIFDDQFSVERPDGSNFTLKIRSTKLEDSAMYFCASRNRDRVEEQYFGPGTRLLVL.